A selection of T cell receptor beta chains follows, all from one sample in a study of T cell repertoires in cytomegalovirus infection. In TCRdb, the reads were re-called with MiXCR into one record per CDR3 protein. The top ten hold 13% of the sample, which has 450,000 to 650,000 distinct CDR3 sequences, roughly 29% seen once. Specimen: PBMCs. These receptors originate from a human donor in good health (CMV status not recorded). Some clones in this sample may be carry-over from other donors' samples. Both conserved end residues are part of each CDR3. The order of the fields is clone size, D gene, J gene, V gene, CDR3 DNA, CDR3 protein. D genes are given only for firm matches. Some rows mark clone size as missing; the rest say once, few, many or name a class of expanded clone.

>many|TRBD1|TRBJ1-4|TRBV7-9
TGTGCCAGCAGCCCCGGGACAGCGGGTAATGAAAAACTGTTTTTT
CASSPGTAGNEKLFF
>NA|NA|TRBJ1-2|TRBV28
TGTGCCACCTTGGAAGGCAGGGCGAATAACTATGGCTACACCTTC
CATLEGRANNYGYTF
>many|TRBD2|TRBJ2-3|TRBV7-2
TGTGCCAGCAGTCATTTAGCGGGAGGCATCACAGATACGCAGTATTTT
CASSHLAGGITDTQYF
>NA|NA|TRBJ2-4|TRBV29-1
TGCAGCGTTGAGCGGGTTAAAAACATTCAGTACTTC
CSVERVKNIQYF
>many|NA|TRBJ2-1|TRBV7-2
TGTGCCAGCAGCTTAGCGGGTCCCTCCTACAATGAGCAGTTCTTC
CASSLAGPSYNEQFF
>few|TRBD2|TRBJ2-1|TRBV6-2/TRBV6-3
TGTGCCAGCGGGATAGCGGGAGTGTACAATGAGCAGTTCTTC
CASGIAGVYNEQFF
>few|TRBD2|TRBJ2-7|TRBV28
TGTGCCAGCAGTACACAAACTAGCGGCCCTGCCTACGAGCAGTACTTC
CASSTQTSGPAYEQYF
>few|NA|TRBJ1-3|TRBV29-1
TGCAGCGTTTCAGGGCCCGGAAACACCATATATTTT
CSVSGPGNTIYF
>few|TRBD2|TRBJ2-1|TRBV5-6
TGTGCCAGCAGCTCAGGACTAGCGGGAGGGCTCTCCTACAATGAGCAGTTCTTC
CASSSGLAGGLSYNEQFF
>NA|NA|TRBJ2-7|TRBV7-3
TGTGCCAGCAGCTTAAATGATGGAGCACCCTACGAGCAGTACTTC
CASSLNDGAPYEQYF
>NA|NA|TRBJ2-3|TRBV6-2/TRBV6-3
TGTGCCAGCACCTACGGTCTTGGCGAAAGCACAGATACGCGGTATTTT
CASTYGLGESTDTRYF
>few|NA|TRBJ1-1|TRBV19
TGTGCCAGTAGTATAGTTTTTGAAGCTTTCTTT
CASSIVFEAFF
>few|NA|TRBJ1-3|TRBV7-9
TGTGCCAGCAGCTTACCCAGGGGTAATGGAAACACCATATATTTT
CASSLPRGNGNTIYF
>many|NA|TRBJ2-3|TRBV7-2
TGTGCCAGCAGCTCAGAGGGGACTCTCAGCACAGATACGCAGTATTTT
CASSSEGTLSTDTQYF
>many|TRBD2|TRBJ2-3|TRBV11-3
TGTGCCAGCAGCGCCCGACTAGCGGGAGTTGAATCAGATACGCAGTATTTT
CASSARLAGVESDTQYF
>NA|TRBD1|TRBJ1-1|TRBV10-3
TGTGCCATCAGACAGGGGGTTAACACTGAAGCTTTCTTT
CAIRQGVNTEAFF
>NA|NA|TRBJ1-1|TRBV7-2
TGTGCCAGCAGCTCCGGGCCTACTGGGGCTTTCTTT
CASSSGPTGAFF
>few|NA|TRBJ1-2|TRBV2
TGTGCCAGCAGTGACAGGCTCTCTGGCTATGGCTACACCTTC
CASSDRLSGYGYTF
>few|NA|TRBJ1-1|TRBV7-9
TGTGCCAGCAGCTTAGGAGGGTTCGGTGAAGCTTTCTTT
CASSLGGFGEAFF
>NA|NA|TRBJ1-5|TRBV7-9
TGTGCCAGCAGCCAGGAGGGTTTTTTCAATCAGCCCCAGCATTTT
CASSQEGFFNQPQHF
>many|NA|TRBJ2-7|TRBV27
TGTGCCAGCAGTTTAACAGCCTTAAGCTCCTACGAGCAGTACTTC
CASSLTALSSYEQYF
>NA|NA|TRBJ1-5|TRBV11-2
TGTGCCAGCAGCTTAGAGGGGCATAGCAATCAGCCCCAGCATTTT
CASSLEGHSNQPQHF
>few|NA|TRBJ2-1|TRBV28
TGTGCCAGCACCCAGACTACCACCCTGGAATTTGAGCAGTTCTTC
CASTQTTTLEFEQFF
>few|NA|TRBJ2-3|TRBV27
TGTGCCAGCACCTTTTACAAGACGCAGTATTTT
CASTFYKTQYF
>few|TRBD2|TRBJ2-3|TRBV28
TGTGCCAGCAGTCTACTACGGACTAGCGGGAGGGGCTTACCAGATACGCAGTATTTT
CASSLLRTSGRGLPDTQYF
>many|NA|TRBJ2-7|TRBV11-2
TGTGCCAGCAGCCGGGGGCAGGGGATCCACGAGCAGTACTTC
CASSRGQGIHEQYF
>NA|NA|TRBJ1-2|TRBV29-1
TGCAGCGTTGAAGATGCGCCGGACAGCGACTATGGCTACACCTTC
CSVEDAPDSDYGYTF
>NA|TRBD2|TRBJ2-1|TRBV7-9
TGTGCCAGCAGCTTTAGCGGGGGAGGGACCAATGAGCAGTTCTTC
CASSFSGGGTNEQFF
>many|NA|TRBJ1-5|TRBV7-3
TGTGCCAGCAGCCAGGACCGGTATCAGCCCCAGCATTTT
CASSQDRYQPQHF
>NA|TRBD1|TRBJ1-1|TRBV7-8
TGTGCCAGCAGCTTAGCCGACAGGGCTGAAGCTTTCTTT
CASSLADRAEAFF
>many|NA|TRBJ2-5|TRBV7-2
TGTGCCAGCAGCTTAATGACAGGGAGGCAAGAGACCCAGTACTTC
CASSLMTGRQETQYF
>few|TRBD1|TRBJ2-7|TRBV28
TGTGCCAGCAGCTTTAGCGGGACAGGGGTCGGGCAGTACTTC
CASSFSGTGVGQYF
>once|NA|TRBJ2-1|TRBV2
TGTGCCAGCACCGAACGGGGGATGGGTGAGCAGTTCTTC
CASTERGMGEQFF
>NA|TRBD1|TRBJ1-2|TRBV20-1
TGCAGTGCTGCGGGACAGGGACTTTATGGCTACACCTTC
CSAAGQGLYGYTF
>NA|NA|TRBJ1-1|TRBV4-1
TGCGCCAGCAGCCAAGGGCACAGCACTGAAGCTTTCTTT
CASSQGHSTEAFF
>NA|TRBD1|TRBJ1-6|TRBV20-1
TGCAGTGCTAGAGATTCGACAGGGGGTAATTCACCCCTCCACTTT
CSARDSTGGNSPLHF
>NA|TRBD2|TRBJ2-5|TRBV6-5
TGTGCCAGCCGGGGACTAGCGGTGTCAGAGACCCAGTACTTC
CASRGLAVSETQYF
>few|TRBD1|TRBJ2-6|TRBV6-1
TGTGCCAGCAGTTCCGCCCCTCCGGGACAGGGTTCTGGGGCCAACGTCCTGACTTTC
CASSSAPPGQGSGANVLTF
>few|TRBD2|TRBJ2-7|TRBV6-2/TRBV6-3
TGTGCCAGCAGTCGTCACCCGGGAGGGTACGAGCAGTACTTC
CASSRHPGGYEQYF
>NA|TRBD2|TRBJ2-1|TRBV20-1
TGCAGTGCTAGAGCGTTAACGGGGGGATCATCGGTGGATGAGCAGTTCTTC
CSARALTGGSSVDEQFF
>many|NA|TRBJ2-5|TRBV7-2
TGTGCCAGCAGCCTTTCAACTAGACGGGGGCAAGAGACCCAGTACTTC
CASSLSTRRGQETQYF
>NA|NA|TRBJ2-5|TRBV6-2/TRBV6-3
TGTGCCAGCAGCCGGACGGAGACAAAAGAGACCCAGTACTTC
CASSRTETKETQYF
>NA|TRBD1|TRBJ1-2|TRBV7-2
TGTGCCAGCAGTCCTACAGGGGCCCGGGACTATGGCTACACCTTC
CASSPTGARDYGYTF
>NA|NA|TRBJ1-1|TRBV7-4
TGTGCCAGCAGCTTAATGGGACAACTGAACACTGAAGCTTTCTTT
CASSLMGQLNTEAFF
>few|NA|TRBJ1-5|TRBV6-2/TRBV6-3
TGTGCCAGCAGTATAAACGGGCGGGCCGGACATTTT
CASSINGRAGHF
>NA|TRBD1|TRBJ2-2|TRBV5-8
TGTGCCAGCAGCTTGTACCCCAGGACAGGAGGTACCGGGGAGCTGTTTTTT
CASSLYPRTGGTGELFF
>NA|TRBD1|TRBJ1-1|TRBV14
TGTGCCAGCAGCCACGGGGACAGCTCTGGAAGCACTGAAGCTTTCTTT
CASSHGDSSGSTEAFF
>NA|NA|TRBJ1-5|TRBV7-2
TGTGCCAGCAGCCGGTCCGGGGGAGGAGGTAGCAGCAATCAGCCCCAGCATTTT
CASSRSGGGGSSNQPQHF
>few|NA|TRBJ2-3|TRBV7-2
TGTGCCAGCAGCTTAGATGTAGGCACAGATACGCAGTATTTT
CASSLDVGTDTQYF
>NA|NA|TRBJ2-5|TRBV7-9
TGTGCCAGCAGTGGACACCAAGAGACCCAGTACTTC
CASSGHQETQYF
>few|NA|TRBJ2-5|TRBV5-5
TGTGCCAGCAGCTTGAATGAAGAGACCCAGTACTTC
CASSLNEETQYF
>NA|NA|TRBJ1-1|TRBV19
TGTGCCAGTAGTATAGTGGGCGGGAACACTGAAGCTTTCTTT
CASSIVGGNTEAFF
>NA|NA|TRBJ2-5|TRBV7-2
TGTGCCAGCAGCCGTGGCTGGAGGATGGAGACCCAGTACTTC
CASSRGWRMETQYF
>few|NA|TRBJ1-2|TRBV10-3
TGTGCCATCAGTGATGGGATCCCGACGTTAAACTATGGCTACACCTTC
CAISDGIPTLNYGYTF
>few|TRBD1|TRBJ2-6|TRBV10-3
TGTGCCATCAGTGAGCAAAACCGGGACAGGGGGCCTGGGGCCAACGTCCTGACTTTC
CAISEQNRDRGPGANVLTF
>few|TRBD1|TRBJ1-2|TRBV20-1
TGCAGTGCTAGGGGCCCCGGACAGGAAAAAGGCTACACCTTC
CSARGPGQEKGYTF
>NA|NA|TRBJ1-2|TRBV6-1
TGTGCCAGCAGTGAAAGGTCCAGAGGTCATGGCTACACCTTC
CASSERSRGHGYTF
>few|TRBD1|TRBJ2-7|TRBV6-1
TGTGCCAGCAAGTCTAGGGACAGGGGATACGAGCAGTACTTC
CASKSRDRGYEQYF
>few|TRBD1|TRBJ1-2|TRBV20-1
TGCAGTGCTAGGGCTCCTGGGACAGGGATCGGGTATGGCTACACCTTC
CSARAPGTGIGYGYTF